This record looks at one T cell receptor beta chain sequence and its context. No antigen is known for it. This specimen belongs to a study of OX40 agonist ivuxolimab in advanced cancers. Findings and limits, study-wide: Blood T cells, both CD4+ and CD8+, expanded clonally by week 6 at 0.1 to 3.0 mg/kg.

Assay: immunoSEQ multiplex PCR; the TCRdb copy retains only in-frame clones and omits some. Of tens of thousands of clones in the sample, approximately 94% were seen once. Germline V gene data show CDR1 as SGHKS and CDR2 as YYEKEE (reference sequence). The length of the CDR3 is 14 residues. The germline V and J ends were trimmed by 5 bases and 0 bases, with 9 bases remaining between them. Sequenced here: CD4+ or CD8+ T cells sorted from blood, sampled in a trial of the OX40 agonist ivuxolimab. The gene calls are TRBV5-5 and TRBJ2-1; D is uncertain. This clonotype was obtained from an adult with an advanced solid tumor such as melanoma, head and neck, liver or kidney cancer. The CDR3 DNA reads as TGTGCCAGCAGTTGGCTGAGCTCCTACAATGAGCAGTTCTTC. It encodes CASSWLSSYNEQFF.